The sequence of this T cell receptor (beta chain) was determined in a study of shared clonotypes between healthy human individuals. With V trimmed by 5 bases and J by 1 base, 2 bases remained unmatched. Germline CDR1 is GTSNPN and CDR2 is SVGIG (reference sequence). CDR3 length: 14 residues. Recent acute infections and vaccinations were absent in the healthy HIV-negative adult donors. Only Caucasian adults living in Nashville, Tennessee served as donors. Methods used by the authors: Sequence data from immunoSEQ were junction-only and lacked quality scores; consequently, filtering differed. The method was immunoSEQ multiplex PCR; TCRdb's version includes in-frame clones alone and lacks a portion of them. Clonal size and the V and J genes are those of that table, whereas D and trimming came from the DNA. The table has millions of clones, 85% to 95% seen once.

The chain recombines TRBV30 with TRBJ1-6; 7 bases align to TRBD1. The sequenced sample was naive CD4+ T cells sorted from blood. The subset denotes: CD45RA+ positively selected. This sequence originates from a man in his late teens or twenties in good health. DNA for the CDR3: TGTGCCTGGGACAGGGCGTCCTATAATTCACCCCTCCACTTT. This sequence encodes CAWDRASYNSPLHF. Drawing the rest from reference TRBV30 and TRBJ1-6, the complete variable domain is SQTIHQWPATLVQPVGSPLSLECTVEGTSNPNLYWYRQAAGRGLQLLFYSVGIGQISSEVPQNLSASRPQDRQFILSSKKLLLSDSGFYLCAWDRASYNSPLHFGNGTRLTVT.